Below, one T cell receptor beta chain is given with its context. Its antigen is unidentified. The data are from a study of cytomegalovirus exposure and HLA in healthy donors. The CDR3 extends over 16 amino acids. Trimming at V came to 0 bases and at J to 6 bases, leaving 7 bases not matched to a gene. CDR1 and CDR2 from the germline V gene are SGDLS and YYNGEE. Amplification used 60 Vbeta primers and 13 Jbeta primers. Repertoires were generated with immunoSEQ multiplex PCR, while TCRdb's copy carries only in-frame clones and drops some. The sample consists of around 120,000 clones, about four fifths of them appearing once. Overall study results and limits: In an earlier analysis, in 540 or so donors, most V segments appeared productive either ~87% or ~30% of the time.

V and J are TRBV9 and TRBJ2-2; the match to TRBD2 covers 8 bases. The sample consisted of PBMCs. The TCR sequence derives from a female donor in good health and CMV-seropositive. As DNA, the CDR3 is TGTGCCAGCAGCGTAGTTGGGCGGGGGGCCCCCGGGGAGCTGTTTTTT. It translates to CASSVVGRGAPGELFF.